This T cell receptor (beta chain) was found in a study of T-cell memory formation after mild COVID-19. TCRdb recomputed calls from the 5' RACE reads with MiXCR, one row per CDR3 protein. The profile shows about 140,000 distinct CDR3 sequences, roughly 14% of them singletons. This clonotype was seen many times. Its specificity is unknown. Study observations and caveats: Memory cells collected pre-infection included some clones that later responded, suggesting cross-reactive memory joined.

The V gene lost 5 bases and the J gene lost 2 bases, with 13 bases spanning the gap. Germline V gene data show CDR1 as KGHDR and CDR2 as SFDVKD. The CDR3 totals 15 residues. The sequenced material came from PBMCs or a T cell subset sorted from them (not recorded which). The chain links TRBV24-1 to TRBJ2-3; possible D gene TRBD1, 6 bases. The clonotype comes from an adult woman who had mild COVID-19 (a few samples of this study predate the infection). Cell type and time point are not known. The CDR3 coding sequence is TGTGCCACCAGTGGGAACAGGGTCCACACAGATACGCAGTATTTT. Encoded protein: CATSGNRVHTDTQYF.